A single sample is the source of the 29 T cell receptor beta chains below, sequenced in a study of OX40 agonist ivuxolimab in advanced cancers. The assay was immunoSEQ multiplex PCR, and TCRdb's table has in-frame clones only and misses some. The repertoire holds around 150,000 clones, about 92% seen once, with 1% in the top ten. This sample comprised CD4+ or CD8+ T cells sorted from blood, obtained in a trial of the OX40 agonist ivuxolimab. These receptors were obtained from an adult with an advanced solid tumor such as melanoma, head and neck, liver or kidney cancer.

Here the CDR3 DNA reads TGTGCCAGCAGCGTAGTAGGGGCAGGGGCGAACACTGAAGCTTTCTTT. It is translated as CASSVVGAGANTEAFF. The chain carries TRBV9 and TRBJ1-1; tentative D call: TRBD1 (6 bases). This CDR3 has 16 amino acids. Per the germline V gene, CDR1 is SGDLS and CDR2 is YYNGEE. V gave up 0 bases and J gave up 1 base, with 13 bases separating them.

This sequence joins TRBV18 and TRBJ1-6; TRBD1 is a possible D gene (5 bases). Per germline, CDR1 KGHSH and CDR2 LQKENI. The CDR3 runs to 15 residues. Trimming removed 6 bases from V and 4 bases from J, with 13 bases in between. DNA of the CDR3: TGTGCCAGCTCTACTGACAGACTTTATAATTCACCCCTCCACTTT. Its translation: CASSTDRLYNSPLHF.

This clone was counted a single time. An end of the junction does not agree with germline; a read error may underlie this. The chain is built from TRBV5-3 and TRBJ1-1; D unresolved. TRBV5-3 is labeled an ORF, and its function is uncertain. The CDR3 contains 12 residues. DNA of the CDR3: TGTGCCAGCAGCTTGGATAGGGAGCAAGCTTTCTTT. Encoded protein: CASSLDREQAFF.

This clone has just one count. The rearrangement links TRBV27 to TRBJ2-4; 8 nucleotides align to TRBD2. CDR3 length: 15 amino acids. From germline, CDR1 is MNHEY and CDR2 SMNVEV (reference sequence). Losses at the gene ends were 5 bases for V and 2 bases for J; bases not matched to a gene: 5. The chain's CDR3 is CASSPPGGTKNIQYF. CDR3 nucleotides: TGTGCCAGCAGTCCCCCGGGAGGGACCAAAAACATTCAGTACTTC.

This clone was seen only a few times. The rearrangement joins TRBV5-1 to TRBJ1-5; D unresolved. The CDR3 loop spans 14 amino acids. Trimming shortened V by 5 bases and J by 2 bases, and 11 bases separated the two germline ends. From germline, CDR1 is SGHRS and CDR2 YFSETQ. The CDR3 sequence: CASRREGGNQPQHF. In nucleotides, the CDR3 is TGCGCCAGCAGACGAGAGGGTGGCAATCAGCCCCAGCATTTT.

Only one count was recorded for this clone. The genes are TRBV4-3 and TRBJ2-3; D not certain. The CDR3 spans 14 residues. V lost 0 bases and J lost 6, with 10 bases in between. Germline lookup yields CDR1 LGHNA and CDR2 YSLEER. The CDR3 coding sequence is TGCGCCAGCAGCCAAGAAGGCCGCGTCGATACGCAGTATTTT. Protein sequence: CASSQEGRVDTQYF.

CDR3 in DNA: TGCGCCAGCAGCCTGGAATACAGGGTTGGTACCAATGAGCAGTTCTTC. It yields the protein CASSLEYRVGTNEQFF. V and J are TRBV4-3 and TRBJ2-1, with a possible D match to TRBD1 (6 bases). The CDR3 has 16 residues. V dropped 4 bases and J dropped 6 bases, with 19 bases sitting between them. The V gene's germline CDR1 is LGHNA and CDR2 YSLEER.

The chain couples TRBV10-3 to TRBJ2-5; TRBD1 agrees at 9 bases. V shed 6 bases and J 2 bases; nucleotides not matched to a gene: 13. Per germline, CDR1 ENHRY and CDR2 SYGVKD. The CDR3 loop spans 17 amino acids. CDR3 sequence reads: CAISLTPGQGYQETQYF. The CDR3 DNA reads as TGTGCCATCAGCTTAACCCCGGGACAGGGTTATCAAGAGACCCAGTACTTC.

The chain joins TRBV7-2 to TRBJ1-1; D is possibly TRBD1 (5 bases). V was shortened by 4 bases and J by 4 bases, with 16 bases between the two germline ends. The germline V gene has CDR1 SGHTA and CDR2 FQGNSA. The CDR3 covers 15 residues. The CDR3 is CASSSRVRRGTEAFF. The CDR3 DNA is TGTGCCAGCAGCTCCAGAGTCCGAAGGGGCACTGAAGCTTTCTTT.

The V and J genes are TRBV7-3 and TRBJ2-3; unclear D gene. V was cut by 2 bases and J by 4 bases, with 10 bases left in between. Germline V lookup: CDR1 SGHTA, CDR2 FQGTGA. The CDR3 covers 14 residues. This CDR3 is CASSLGLGADTQYF. CDR3 bases: TGTGCCAGCAGCTTAGGTTTGGGTGCAGATACGCAGTATTTT.

CDR3 loop: CSARGGQAPYGYTF. DNA of the CDR3: TGCAGCGCAAGAGGGGGACAGGCGCCTTATGGCTACACCTTC. This rearrangement joins TRBV29-1 to TRBJ1-2, with 8 bases that match TRBD1. The V gene end was trimmed by 7 bases and the J gene end by 5 bases; junction bases not matched to a gene: 12. The length of the CDR3 is 14 residues. Germline V gene data show CDR1 as SQVTM and CDR2 as ANQGSEA.

The V call is TRBV28, the J call TRBJ1-1, with 7 bases matching TRBD1. The CDR3 sequence is 15 residues long. Germline V gene data show CDR1 as MDHEN and CDR2 as SYDVKM. V lost 1 base, J lost 11 bases, and 13 bases stayed unmatched. Here the CDR3 reads CASSLSPGGGARAFF. CDR3 DNA: TGTGCCAGCAGTTTATCCCCGGGAGGGGGCGCGCGGGCTTTCTTT.

This clone was detected only once. V and J are TRBV28 and TRBJ2-7; 10 positions match TRBD2. V lost 6 bases, J lost 2 bases, and 4 bases stayed unmatched. The CDR3 runs to 14 residues. Germline loops: CDR1 MDHEN, CDR2 SYDVKM. The CDR3 protein is CASRPTSGPYEQYF. The CDR3 DNA follows: TGTGCCAGCAGACCGACTAGCGGGCCCTACGAGCAGTACTTC.

The CDR3 DNA is TGTGCCAGCAATGGGGAGAGCTCCTACAATGAGCAGTTCTTC. Translation: CASNGESSYNEQFF. The chain uses TRBV25-1 and TRBJ2-1; tentatively, D is TRBD2 (5 bases). The CDR3 is 14 amino acids. V lost 7 bases to trimming and J lost 0 bases, with 10 bases between them. The germline V gene has CDR1 MGHDK and CDR2 SYGVNS.

The rearrangement links TRBV28 to TRBJ2-5; 12 bases are a match to TRBD1. The J call may not be correct, given that the DNA end is closer to TRBJ2-7. The length of the CDR3 is 16 residues. Germline-derived CDR1 and CDR2 are MDHEN and SYDVKM. In nucleotides, the CDR3 is TGTGCCAGCAGTTTTGCCGGGACAGGGGGCATGTACGAGCAGTACTTC. Its protein product is CASSFAGTGGMYEQYF.

The V call is TRBV11-2, the J call TRBJ2-7, with D uncertain. The ends were cut back, 6 bases at V and 10 bases at J, with 22 bases in the middle. Germline loops: CDR1 SGHAT, CDR2 FQNNGV. CDR3 size: 14 residues. The CDR3 sequence is CASRPSGLPFRQYF. The DNA of the CDR3 is TGTGCCAGCAGACCTTCTGGGCTACCGTTCCGACAGTACTTC.

This clone was counted a single time. DNA of the CDR3: TGTGCCAGCAGCGTTTCCCTCGGGACAGCTCCAGAAAAACTGTTTTTT. Translation: CASSVSLGTAPEKLFF. V and J are TRBV9 and TRBJ1-4; 7 bases fit TRBD1. Germline values: CDR1 SGDLS, CDR2 YYNGEE. This CDR3 is 16 amino acids long. Losses at the gene ends were 2 bases for V and 8 bases for J; bases not matched to a gene: 12.

With regard to this clone: Other DNA sequences from this sample encode an identical CDR3 as well. This chain connects TRBV5-1 to TRBJ1-4; D remains unclear. The germline gives CDR1 SGHRS, CDR2 YFSETQ. The V end was cut by 4 bases, the J end by 4 bases, with 11 bases between. CDR3 size: 14 residues. In nucleotides, the CDR3 is TGCGCCAGCAGCGGGGATGGGATTAATGAAAAACTGTTTTTT. This sequence encodes CASSGDGINEKLFF.

V usage is TRBV5-4 and J usage is TRBJ1-1; tentatively, D is TRBD1 (5 bases). The CDR3 is made up of 17 amino acids. From germline, CDR1 is SGHNT and CDR2 YYREEE (reference sequence). The V and J ends lost 0 bases and 1 base respectively, with 16 bases between them. The CDR3 DNA reads as TGTGCCAGCAGCTTGGGGGGGTCTGGGCTCGGGAACACTGAAGCTTTCTTT. This gives the protein CASSLGGSGLGNTEAFF.

The chain is built from TRBV7-2 and TRBJ1-1; 8 bases agree with TRBD1. CDR1 and CDR2 from the germline V gene are SGHTA and FQGNSA. This CDR3 contains 15 residues. The J segment lost 4 bases and the V segment lost 5 bases, leaving 9 bases of the junction unmatched. CDR3 bases: TGTGCCAGCAGCCAACAGACAGGGGCGGGCACTGAAGCTTTCTTT. Its protein is CASSQQTGAGTEAFF.

This clone has only one observation. This chain uses TRBV9 with TRBJ1-2; possible D gene TRBD1, 5 bases. Germline V CDR1 and CDR2: SGDLS, YYNGEE. With 1 base removed from V and 4 bases from J, the gap between germline ends came to 11 bases. This CDR3 spans 14 amino acids. The CDR3 reads CASSVTTASYGYTF. The CDR3 DNA follows: TGTGCCAGCAGCGTAACGACAGCTTCCTATGGCTACACCTTC.

The rearrangement uses TRBV7-2 and TRBJ1-2; D gene ambiguous. CDR1 and CDR2 from the germline V gene are SGHTA and FQGNSA. The CDR3 runs 14 residues. V was cut by 1 base and J by 1 base, with 7 bases left in between. The CDR3 loop is CASSLGTHNYGYTF. For the CDR3, the DNA is TGTGCCAGCAGCTTAGGGACCCATAACTATGGCTACACCTTC.

CDR3 coding DNA: TGTGCCAGCAGGACCTACTGGGCAGCCAAAAACATTCAGTACTTC. Protein sequence: CASRTYWAAKNIQYF. The chain uses TRBV2 and TRBJ2-4; D not certain. Trimming cost V 6 bases and J 0 bases, with 12 bases left between them. The germline V gene has CDR1 SNHLY and CDR2 FYNNEI. This CDR3 is 15 amino acids long.

This clone was counted a single time. The gene calls are TRBV7-2 and TRBJ1-1; no clear D gene. The ends were cut back, 5 bases at V and 4 bases at J, with 11 bases in the middle. Germline CDR1 SGHTA, CDR2 FQGNSA. The CDR3 is 13 residues long. CDR3 amino acids: CASSLAEFTEAFF. CDR3 sequence (DNA): TGTGCCAGCAGCCTTGCGGAATTCACTGAAGCTTTCTTT.

The genes are TRBV11-2 and TRBJ2-7; D not certain. The length of the CDR3 is 15 residues. In germline, CDR1 is SGHAT, CDR2 FQNNGV. The V and J ends lost 1 base and 3 bases respectively, with 13 bases between them. CDR3 DNA sequence: TGTGCCAGCAGCTTAGGGCGGCAAAGCTTCTACGAGCAGTACTTC. Amino acid sequence: CASSLGRQSFYEQYF.

The chain combines TRBV20-1 with TRBJ2-3, with D perhaps given as TRBD1 or TRBD2 (7 bases each). V was shortened by 5 bases and J by 9 bases, with 12 bases between the two germline ends. Germline loops: CDR1 DFQATT, CDR2 SNEGSKA (reference sequence). This CDR3 region has 11 residues. The CDR3 coding sequence is TGCAGTGCTCAGGGGGGGCCCACGCAGTATTTT. Its protein product is CSAQGGPTQYF.

The chain has TRBV7-2 and TRBJ2-7; D ambiguous. V lost 8 bases and J lost 5, with 4 bases in between. Germline CDR1 and CDR2: SGHTA and FQGNSA. The CDR3 spans 9 residues. In nucleotides, the CDR3 is TGTGCCAGCTGGCACGAGCAGTACTTC. It translates to CASWHEQYF.

The chain has TRBV7-2 and TRBJ1-2; maybe TRBD1 (6 bases). This CDR3 has 13 amino acids. Germline V gene sequence: CDR1 SGHTA, CDR2 FQGNSA. Trimming removed 5 bases from V and 4 bases from J, with 11 bases in between. CDR3 coding DNA: TGTGCCAGCAGCCCAGGGGTAGGCTATGGCTACACCTTC. This sequence encodes CASSPGVGYGYTF.

The genes are TRBV6-6 and TRBJ1-2, with D possibly matching TRBD1 (5 bases). This CDR3 is built from 13 residues. Germline CDR1 MNHNY, CDR2 SVGAGI (reference sequence). Between the trimmed V and J ends, which lost 2 bases and 7 bases, there was a span of 11 bases. CDR3 in DNA: TGTGCCAGCAGTTACCGGGGGATTAGTGGCTACACCTTC. This translates into CASSYRGISGYTF.